The clone carrying this T cell receptor beta chain was seen at least ten times. Approximately 32,000 T cell genomes, or 250 to 300 ng DNA, went into unsorted PBMC replicate PCRs. Produced via immunoSEQ multiplex PCR; TCRdb's table is partial and in-frame only. The table lists roughly 500,000 clones, about 78% of them singletons, with around 12% in the top ten. Donors included only healthy HIV-negative adults lacking recent acute infections or vaccinations. This sample was taken from a study of shared clonotypes between healthy human individuals. The sequence was collected from a woman aged 40 to 55 in good health. Some clones in this sample may be carry-over from other donors' samples. Sequenced sample: PBMCs.

CDR3 sequence reads: CASRASGRGDEQFF. The CDR3 bases are TGTGCCAGCAGGGCTAGCGGGAGGGGGGATGAGCAGTTCTTC. The chain joins TRBV28 to TRBJ2-1; 12 nucleotides line up with TRBD2. The ends lost 6 bases at V and 8 bases at J; junction bases unmatched: 5. The CDR3 is made up of 14 amino acids. Germline CDR1 is MDHEN and CDR2 is SYDVKM.